Listed below are T cell receptor beta chains from one sample, sequenced in a study of T cell changes during pregnancy in multiple sclerosis. Sequencing was performed with immunoSEQ multiplex PCR; in TCRdb, only in-frame clones are kept and a portion is missing. The sample consists of under 50,000 clones, roughly 90% of them appearing once. Source: CD4+ T cells from peripheral blood mononuclear cells, taken in the first trimester of pregnancy. These receptors came from a female donor with multiple sclerosis, enrolled in a pregnancy study. Both conserved end residues are part of each CDR3. D genes are given only for firm matches.

TRBD1 TRBV7-8 CASSFPGTGNTEAFF
TRBD1 TRBV7-8 CASSQTPGQGVEKLFF
NA TRBV28 CASSMPTGKTFF
TRBD2 TRBV27 CASSSRRLAGRGSYNEQFF
NA TRBV18 CASSPLEYEQYF
NA TRBV7-7 CASILQEAKNIQYF
TRBD2 TRBV28 CASSREVGLADNEQFF
NA TRBV9 CASSLLVGGYEQFF
TRBD1 TRBV5-1 CASSSTGTGAGEQFF
TRBD2 TRBV7-9 CASSSGLAGAVDTQYF
NA TRBV7-6 CASSLGRSSEQYF
NA TRBV25-1 CASSESLRGGHEQFF
NA TRBV28 CASRTPTGSTDTQYF
NA TRBV5-1 CASSFQNSQETQYF
TRBD2 TRBV19 CASSPSGRAPEQYF
TRBD1 TRBV5-6 CASSLNSGGTGQPQHF
NA TRBV10-3 CAISGGSTNTGELFF
TRBD1 TRBV27 CASSPGQGFVSQHF
TRBD2 TRBV2 CASSVLAGGLSEQFF
NA TRBV15 CATSRDKAADTQYF
NA TRBV5-8 CASSPWKWELNQPQHF
NA TRBV28 CASSLWGRYEQYF
NA TRBV19 CASSPESGRLAKNIQYF
TRBD2 TRBV5-6 CASSSLAGGSTYNEQFF
TRBD1 TRBV5-1 CASGLDRGRNEQFF
TRBD1 TRBV4-3 CASSLHRGAGPQHF
NA TRBV14 CASSSRQYSSTDTQYF
NA TRBV28 CASSTEIAYGYTF
NA TRBV7-3 CASSHTDTQYF
TRBD2 TRBV2 CASRETSGRAYEQYF
TRBD1 TRBV7-2 CASRFGTGGTGELFF
TRBD2 TRBV7-9 CASSSPSGRARDTQYF
NA TRBV28 CASSSTLNTEAFF
TRBD1 TRBV5-5 CASSLTSGGYEQYF
TRBD1 TRBV5-4 CASSGTESNEQFF
NA TRBV5-6 CASTGRASYEQYF
NA TRBV6-5 CASRRNTEAFF
NA TRBV30 CAWSRGLNEQFF
NA TRBV27 CASSSWESGANVLTF
TRBD2 TRBV25-1 CASSLGLADYYEQYF
TRBD2 TRBV29-1 CSVETSGSGEQYF
NA TRBV6-1 CASTLEPGELFF
NA TRBV6-6 CASRLGDQPQHF
TRBD1 TRBV28 CASSSTGGFLAEAFF
NA TRBV19 CASSIPRSQVYNEQFF
NA TRBV20-1 CSASIGDEQYF
TRBD2 TRBV6-6 CASSPGGGIHEQYF
NA TRBV11-3 CASSFWLQGGDQPQHF